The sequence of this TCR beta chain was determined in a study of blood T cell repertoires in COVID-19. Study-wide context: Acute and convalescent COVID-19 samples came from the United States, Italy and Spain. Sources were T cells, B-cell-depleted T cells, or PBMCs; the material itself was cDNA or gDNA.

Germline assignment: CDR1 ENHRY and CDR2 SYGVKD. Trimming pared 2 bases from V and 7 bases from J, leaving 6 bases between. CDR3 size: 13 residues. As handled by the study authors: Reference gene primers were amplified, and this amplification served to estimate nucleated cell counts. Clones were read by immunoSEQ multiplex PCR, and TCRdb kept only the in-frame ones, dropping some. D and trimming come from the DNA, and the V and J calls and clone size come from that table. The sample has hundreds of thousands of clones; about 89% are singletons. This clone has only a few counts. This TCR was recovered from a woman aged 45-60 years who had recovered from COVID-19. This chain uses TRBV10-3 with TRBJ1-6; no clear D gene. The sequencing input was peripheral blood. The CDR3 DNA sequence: TGTGCCATCAGTGAGATGAGAAATTCACCCCTCCACTTT. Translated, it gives CAISEMRNSPLHF.